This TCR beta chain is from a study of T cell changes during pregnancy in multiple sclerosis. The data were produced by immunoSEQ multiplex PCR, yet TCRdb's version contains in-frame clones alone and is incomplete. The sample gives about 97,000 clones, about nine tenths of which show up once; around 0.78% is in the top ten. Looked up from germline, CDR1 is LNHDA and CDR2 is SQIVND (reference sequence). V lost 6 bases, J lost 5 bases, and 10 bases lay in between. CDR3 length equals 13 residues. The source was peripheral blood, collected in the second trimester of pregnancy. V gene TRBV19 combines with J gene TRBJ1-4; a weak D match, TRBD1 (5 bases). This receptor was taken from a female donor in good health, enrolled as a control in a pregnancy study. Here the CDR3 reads CASSDSPNEKLFF. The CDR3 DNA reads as TGTGCCAGTAGCGACAGTCCAAATGAAAAACTGTTTTTT. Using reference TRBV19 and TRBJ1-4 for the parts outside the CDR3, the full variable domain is DGGITQSPKYLFRKEGQNVTLSCEQNLNHDAMYWYRQDPGQGLRLIYYSQIVNDFQKGDIAEGYSVSREKKESFPLTVTSAQKNPTAFYLCASSDSPNEKLFFGSGTQLSVL.